This record covers a single T cell receptor beta chain. Method: immunoSEQ multiplex PCR; TCRdb's copy keeps in-frame clones and lacks some. This sample has 90,000 to 130,000 clones, with approximately 90% found just once. The data derive from a study of blood T cell repertoires in COVID-19. V lost 2 bases and J 4 bases, leaving 12 bases between the germline ends. The CDR3 is 15 amino acids. The germline gives CDR1 MNHEY, CDR2 SVGAGI. Sequences were obtained from peripheral blood. This TCR was sampled from a human donor in a cohort sampled during active COVID-19. The chain joins TRBV6-5 to TRBJ2-1; perhaps TRBD2 as D (5 bases). The CDR3 reads CASSYTSEVYNEQFF. CDR3 nucleotide sequence: TGTGCCAGCAGTTACACTTCGGAGGTATACAATGAGCAGTTCTTC.